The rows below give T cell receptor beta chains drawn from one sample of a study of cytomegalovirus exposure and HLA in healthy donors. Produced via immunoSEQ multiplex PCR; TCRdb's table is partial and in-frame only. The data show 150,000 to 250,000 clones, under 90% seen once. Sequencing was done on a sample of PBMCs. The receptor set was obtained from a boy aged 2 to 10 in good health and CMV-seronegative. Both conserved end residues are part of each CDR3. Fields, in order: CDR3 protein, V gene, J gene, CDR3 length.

CASSFSTDSLYEQYF	TRBV5-6	-	15
CSVEAQGDYEQYF	TRBV29-1	TRBJ2-7	13
CASSQDWSEQFF	TRBV14	TRBJ2-1	12
CASSQVEGAADYEQYF	TRBV4-2	TRBJ2-7	16
CASSYGGVTTDTQYF	TRBV6-5	TRBJ2-3	15
CASSFSSAANYGYTF	TRBV7-8	TRBJ1-2	15
CASSPGTGGNQPQHF	TRBV6-5	TRBJ1-5	15
CASSPDWTSVLETQYF	TRBV9	TRBJ2-5	16
CASSSGTSGTYEQYF	TRBV7-9	-	15
CASSRTAATNEKLFF	TRBV5-6	TRBJ1-4	15
CASSQWYEGNTEAFF	TRBV7-8	TRBJ1-1	15
CASSDDRGPSSNEKLFF	TRBV7-8	TRBJ1-4	17
CASTPLKNQVYGYTF	TRBV6-5	TRBJ1-2	15
CASSQQGPESYNEQFF	TRBV5-6	TRBJ2-1	16
CASSQDGDSYYEQYF	TRBV4-1	TRBJ2-7	15
CASSNTGGRETQYF	TRBV5-8	TRBJ2-5	14
CATKGTGGYEQYF	TRBV6-5	TRBJ2-7	13
CASSLSSGGAEDTQYF	TRBV27	TRBJ2-3	16
CASPGSSYNEQFF	TRBV2	TRBJ2-1	13
CASSQDFRSTYNEQFF	TRBV4-3	TRBJ2-1	16
CASSLGGLGGNEQFF	TRBV7-9	TRBJ2-1	15
CASSLTGTGGDEQFF	TRBV7-3	TRBJ2-1	15
CASSYTGGAFGYTF	TRBV5-4	TRBJ1-2	14
CASRFAQGNTEAFF	TRBV2	TRBJ1-1	14
CASSFRSPSGVYNEQFF	TRBV27	TRBJ2-1	17
CASSGVWNEQFF	TRBV7-8	TRBJ2-1	12